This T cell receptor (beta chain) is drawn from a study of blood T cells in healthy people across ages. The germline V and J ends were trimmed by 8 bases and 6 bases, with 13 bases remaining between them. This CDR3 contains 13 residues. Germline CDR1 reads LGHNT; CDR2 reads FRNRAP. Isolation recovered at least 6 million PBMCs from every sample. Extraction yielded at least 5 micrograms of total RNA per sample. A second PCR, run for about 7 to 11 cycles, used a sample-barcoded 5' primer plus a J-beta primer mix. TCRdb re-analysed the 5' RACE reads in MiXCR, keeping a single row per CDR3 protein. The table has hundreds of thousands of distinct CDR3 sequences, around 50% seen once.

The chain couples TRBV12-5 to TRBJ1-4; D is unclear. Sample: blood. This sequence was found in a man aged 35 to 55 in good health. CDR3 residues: CASTAGLHEKLFF. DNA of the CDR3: TGTGCTAGTACCGCAGGCCTACATGAAAAACTGTTTTTT.